Ten or more counts support the clone carrying this TCR beta chain. Its antigen is not known. As for time point: sample taken at primary tumor resection. Unsorted whole RNA samples from tumor, nontumor lung or frozen PBMC were sequenced. Germline trimming cut 8 bases from V and 6 bases from J; bases unmatched to any gene: 12. The CDR3 is made up of 15 amino acids. Germline lookup yields CDR1 SNHLY and CDR2 FYNNEI. The data were obtained in a study of spatial heterogeneity in lung cancer. On the study more broadly: Sequences of the beta chain were consistently detected in greater numbers than alpha-chain sequences. The study observed each unique TCR and UMI combination more than ten times on average in raw reads.

Carried by each TCR cDNA molecule was a unique molecular identifier. TCRdb used MiXCR to reprocess the 5' RACE reads, holding one entry per CDR3 protein. The sample consists of 60,000 to 90,000 distinct CDR3 sequences, about an eighth of them appearing once. Findings of the study overall: Circulating ubiquitous expanded tumor TCRs were observed more frequently at resection than at follow-up.

The chain has TRBV2 and TRBJ2-1, with 8 bases identical to TRBD2. The input for sequencing was PBMCs, taken at surgery. The source is a male donor with early-stage non-small cell lung cancer. The DNA of the CDR3 is TGTGCCAGCCGGGGCGGACTAGCTCGTGTCAATGAGCAGTTCTTC. Encoded protein: CASRGGLARVNEQFF.